This T cell receptor beta chain was captured in a study of neurological immune-mediated disorders. About the research overall: Relapsing-remitting forms accounted for about 90% of the 34 multiple sclerosis patients and secondary progressive forms for 3.

V lost 1 base, J lost 3 bases, and 10 bases lay in between. The CDR3 contains 14 residues. Looked up from germline, CDR1 is DFQATT and CDR2 is SNEGSKA (reference sequence). In regard to this clonotype: Its specificity is not known.

cDNA was made by 5'RACE with 10-nucleotide random UMIs. TCRdb analysed the 5' RACE reads with MiXCR anew, one entry per CDR3 protein. The sample yields approximately 82,000 distinct CDR3 sequences, 2% to 3% seen once. Study observations and caveats: Among expanded clones, no CDR3 amino acid sequences were shared across subjects, a pattern suggesting private repertoires in all groups.

The rearrangement uses TRBV20-1 and TRBJ2-1; D is unclear. Input material: PBMCs. The TCR originated in a woman in her thirties with multiple sclerosis. The CDR3 spells CSARGRWDYNEQFF. DNA for the CDR3: TGCAGTGCTAGAGGAAGGTGGGACTACAATGAGCAGTTCTTC.